The present T cell receptor beta chain was sequenced within a study of yellow fever vaccine responses in identical twins. Notes on this clonotype: The antigen remains undetermined.

Regarding the study as a whole: It has been reported that, in twins, the vaccine T cell response seemed partly convergent and partly personalized.

TCRdb re-called the RT-PCR reads through MiXCR, storing one row per CDR3 protein. In the table there are about 6,900 distinct CDR3 sequences, 84% of which are singletons. The sample was T cells from blood (PBMCs), unsorted or a sorted subset (not recorded which), taken before or after yellow fever vaccination (not recorded which). This TCR was recovered from a young woman who received the yellow fever vaccine.

In nucleotides, the CDR3 is TGCAGCGTTCATGTGTCTAACACCGGGGAGCTGTTTTTT. Residues: CSVHVSNTGELFF. J is TRBJ2-2 and V is TRBV29-1; D is uncertain. The CDR3 loop spans 13 amino acids. V lost 5 bases and J 2 bases, leaving 9 bases between the germline ends. Germline V lookup: CDR1 SQVTM, CDR2 ANQGSEA.